The 30 T cell receptor beta chains below come from one sample, sequenced in a study of blood T cell repertoires in COVID-19. Profiling relied on immunoSEQ multiplex PCR, and the TCRdb table lists in-frame clones only, not all of them. The table lists fewer than 400,000 clones, 70% to 90% of them singletons. The material sequenced was PBMCs or T cells enriched from blood (not recorded which). These receptors all stem from a young man who had recovered from COVID-19.

This chain connects TRBV5-6 to TRBJ2-1; 12 bases are shared with TRBD2. Per germline, CDR1 SGHDT and CDR2 YYEEEE. This CDR3 comprises 15 residues. The ends lost 1 base at V and 10 bases at J; junction bases unmatched: 6. This chain's CDR3 is CASSLLAGGPREQFF. The DNA for the CDR3 is TGTGCCAGCAGCTTGCTAGCGGGGGGGCCGCGGGAGCAGTTCTTC.

The chain recombines TRBV10-3 with TRBJ2-1, with TRBD2 identical over 8 bases. J gave up 1 base and V 3 bases, and 2 bases lay outside the gene matches. This CDR3 is built from 15 residues. Germline CDR1 ENHRY, CDR2 SYGVKD. The CDR3 sequence is CAISDSGGSYNEQFF. The CDR3 coding sequence is TGTGCCATCAGTGACAGCGGGGGATCCTACAATGAGCAGTTCTTC.

This sequence joins TRBV6-5 and TRBJ1-6; TRBD1 might be the D (5 bases). V was clipped by 2 bases and J by 6 bases, with 14 bases between them. CDR1 and CDR2 from the germline V gene are MNHEY and SVGAGI. The CDR3 is made up of 16 amino acids. CDR3 residues: CASSYNPRGLNSPLHF. DNA for the CDR3: TGTGCCAGCAGTTACAATCCGCGGGGACTTAATTCACCCCTCCACTTT.

The chain recombines TRBV11-2 with TRBJ2-3, with 8 bases identical to TRBD2. V was pared by 1 base and J by 6 bases, with 15 bases of the junction left unmatched. The CDR3 length is 18 residues. In germline, CDR1 is SGHAT, CDR2 FQNNGV. The CDR3 DNA is TGTGCCAGCAGCTTAGTAAGTCGGAGCGGGGGCCCGGGGGATACGCAGTATTTT. It yields the protein CASSLVSRSGGPGDTQYF.

Only a few counts were recorded for this clone. V gene TRBV9 combines with J gene TRBJ1-3, with D perhaps matching TRBD1 (6 bases). From germline, CDR1 is SGDLS and CDR2 YYNGEE. Deletions cut 0 bases from V and 3 bases from J, with 13 bases between. The CDR3 length is 16 residues. The CDR3 nucleotides read TGTGCCAGCAGCGTAGAACCAGGGGACCGTGGAAACACCATATATTTT. Amino acid sequence: CASSVEPGDRGNTIYF. Complete variable domain (other parts from reference TRBV9 and TRBJ1-3): DSGVTQTPKHLITATGQRVTLRCSPRSGDLSVYWYQQSLDQGLQFLIQYYNGEERAKGNILERFSAQQFPDLHSELNLSSLELGDSALYFCASSVEPGDRGNTIYFGEGSWLTVV.

This clone appeared many times. The V gene is TRBV6-5, the J gene TRBJ2-5; 8 bases are a match to TRBD2. This CDR3 region has 14 residues. Germline V lookup: CDR1 MNHEY, CDR2 SVGAGI. V lost 7 bases, J lost 1 base, and 5 bases stayed unmatched. The CDR3 DNA reads TGTGCCAGCACCCCGGGAGGGACCCAAGAGACCCAGTACTTC. Translation: CASTPGGTQETQYF.

The V and J genes are TRBV5-4 and TRBJ2-3, with no clear D. V was pared by 4 bases and J by 2 bases, with 11 bases between. The CDR3 consists of 14 residues. Germline lookup yields CDR1 SGHNT and CDR2 YYREEE (reference sequence). The CDR3, as DNA: TGTGCCAGCAGCCCCTCAACAGCCACAGATACGCAGTATTTT. It is translated as CASSPSTATDTQYF.

The chain carries TRBV5-1 and TRBJ1-1; D is possibly TRBD1 (5 bases). Between the trimmed V and J ends, which lost 4 bases and 6 bases, there was a span of 19 bases. This CDR3 contains 15 residues. Germline CDR1 is SGHRS and CDR2 is YFSETQ. The CDR3 spells CASSPRGGTWAEAFF. For the CDR3, the DNA is TGCGCCAGCAGCCCTCGAGGTGGGACTTGGGCTGAAGCTTTCTTT.

The V and J genes are TRBV3-1 (or the pseudogene TRBV3-2) and TRBJ1-3; D is uncertain. CDR1 and CDR2 from the germline V gene are LGHDT and YNNKEL (reference sequence). V was pared by 2 bases and J by 4 bases, with 6 bases between. The CDR3 loop spans 13 amino acids. In nucleotides, the CDR3 is TGTGCCAGCAGCCAAATCAGAGGAAACACCATATATTTT. This gives the protein CASSQIRGNTIYF.

V is TRBV4-1 and J is TRBJ2-3, with D perhaps matching TRBD2 (5 bases). The V gene lost 8 bases and the J gene lost 6 bases, with 27 bases spanning the gap. Looked up from germline, CDR1 is MGHRA and CDR2 is YSYEKL. This CDR3 is built from 17 residues. The CDR3 nucleotides read TGCGCCAGCTCCTCTTCCGGACTGGTCACACTCTTGGATACGCAGTATTTT. This translates into CASSSSGLVTLLDTQYF.

The chain joins TRBV19 to TRBJ2-1, with 8 positions matching TRBD2. Trimming removed 4 bases from V and 4 bases from J; junction bases left unmatched: 6. Germline loops: CDR1 LNHDA, CDR2 SQIVND (reference sequence). This CDR3 spans 15 amino acids. CDR3 sequence (DNA): TGTGCCAGTAGTACAACTAGCGGAGGGTACAATGAGCAGTTCTTC. Protein product: CASSTTSGGYNEQFF. Supplemented by reference TRBV19 and TRBJ2-1, the full variable domain reads DGGITQSPKYLFRKEGQNVTLSCEQNLNHDAMYWYRQDPGQGLRLIYYSQIVNDFQKGDIAEGYSVSREKKESFPLTVTSAQKNPTAFYLCASSTTSGGYNEQFFGPGTRLTVL.

This clone was seen once. The genes are TRBV5-1 and TRBJ2-6; D possibly corresponds to TRBD2 (7 bases). The CDR3 consists of 16 residues. V lost 1 base and J lost 0, with 8 bases in between. Germline V gene sequence: CDR1 SGHRS, CDR2 YFSETQ. The chain's CDR3 is CASSLRGGSGANVLTF. The CDR3 nucleotides are TGCGCCAGCAGCTTGAGGGGGGGCTCTGGGGCCAACGTCCTGACTTTC. The full variable domain, its missing parts supplied by reference TRBV5-1 and TRBJ2-6, is KAGVTQTPRYLIKTRGQQVTLSCSPISGHRSVSWYQQTPGQGLQFLFEYFSETQRNKGNFPGRFSGRQFSNSRSEMNVSTLELGDSALYLCASSLRGGSGANVLTFGAGSRLTVL.

V usage is TRBV9 and J usage is TRBJ1-4; D remains ambiguous. The V gene lost 0 bases and the J gene lost 1 base, with 4 bases spanning the gap. Germline loops: CDR1 SGDLS, CDR2 YYNGEE. There are 14 residues in the CDR3. The CDR3 nucleotides read TGTGCCAGCAGCGTAGACATAACTAATGAAAAACTGTTTTTT. It specifies CASSVDITNEKLFF. Complete variable domain (other parts from reference TRBV9 and TRBJ1-4): DSGVTQTPKHLITATGQRVTLRCSPRSGDLSVYWYQQSLDQGLQFLIQYYNGEERAKGNILERFSAQQFPDLHSELNLSSLELGDSALYFCASSVDITNEKLFFGSGTQLSVL.

This chain connects TRBV5-6 to TRBJ1-2; 7 nucleotides align to TRBD1. Trimming at V came to 1 base and at J to 5 bases, leaving 2 bases not matched to a gene. The CDR3 covers 13 residues. Per germline, CDR1 SGHDT and CDR2 YYEEEE. The CDR3 sequence is CASSLQQGYGYTF. The CDR3 region has the DNA TGTGCCAGCAGCTTGCAACAGGGGTATGGCTACACCTTC.

CDR3 protein: CASSQDRGKAFF. The CDR3 nucleotides read TGTGCCAGCAGCCAAGATCGAGGTAAAGCTTTCTTT. This chain uses TRBV4-2 with TRBJ1-1; D gene ambiguous. Germline V gives CDR1 LGHNA, CDR2 YNFKEQ. The CDR3 is made up of 12 amino acids. The V end was cut by 0 bases, the J end by 9 bases, with 8 bases between.

This chain joins TRBV19 and TRBJ1-1, with unresolved D. This CDR3 has 13 amino acids. V lost 0 bases to trimming and J lost 7 bases, with 9 bases between them. Germline values: CDR1 LNHDA, CDR2 SQIVND (reference sequence). The CDR3 DNA is TGTGCCAGTAGTATAGATCGTCAGTTTGAAGCTTTCTTT. This translates into CASSIDRQFEAFF.

The V gene is TRBV7-2, the J gene TRBJ2-2, with TRBD2 matching over 9 bases. The CDR3 is 17 amino acids. The ends lost 5 bases at V and 7 bases at J; junction bases unmatched: 14. Looked up from germline, CDR1 is SGHTA and CDR2 is FQGNSA. The CDR3 DNA reads TGTGCCAGCAGCCGCGACCTCAGCGGGGGGTTATACGGGGAGCTGTTTTTT. This codes for CASSRDLSGGLYGELFF.

V gene TRBV18 combines with J gene TRBJ2-5; no definite D call. The ends were cut back, 2 bases at V and 0 bases at J, with 4 bases in the middle. Looked up from germline, CDR1 is KGHSH and CDR2 is LQKENI. The CDR3 consists of 13 residues. The CDR3: CASSPRDQETQYF. Here the CDR3 DNA reads TGTGCCAGCTCACCAAGAGACCAAGAGACCCAGTACTTC. The whole variable domain, remainder taken from reference TRBV18 and TRBJ2-5, is NAGVMQNPRHLVRRRGQEARLRCSPMKGHSHVYWYRQLPEEGLKFMVYLQKENIIDESGMPKERFSAEFPKEGPSILRIQQVVRGDSAAYFCASSPRDQETQYFGPGTRLLVL.

This sequence joins TRBV7-8 and TRBJ1-2, with D tentatively TRBD1 (6 bases). Trimming took off 5 bases at V and 3 bases at J, with 16 bases between the two ends. This CDR3 is 15 amino acids long. Germline V gene lookup returns CDR1 SGHVS and CDR2 FQNEAQ. CDR3 protein: CASSPSGTSDYGYTF. The CDR3 region has the DNA TGTGCCAGCAGCCCCTCCGGGACATCCGACTATGGCTACACCTTC.

The chain carries TRBV4-2 and TRBJ1-1; 7 bases match TRBD1. Looked up from germline, CDR1 is LGHNA and CDR2 is YNFKEQ. This CDR3 is 15 amino acids long. The ends lost 1 base at V and 3 bases at J; junction bases unmatched: 5. The CDR3 DNA reads TGTGCCAGCAGCCAAGTCGGACAGGCTTACACTGAAGCTTTCTTT. Its protein is CASSQVGQAYTEAFF.

The chain is built from TRBV7-2 and TRBJ1-1; D gene uncertain. Trimming took 1 base from V and 1 from J, leaving 4 bases between them. The CDR3 is 13 amino acids. The germline V gene encodes CDR1 SGHTA and CDR2 FQGNSA. Here the CDR3 reads CASSLGANTEAFF. CDR3 in DNA: TGTGCCAGCAGCTTAGGGGCGAACACTGAAGCTTTCTTT. The full variable domain, in which reference TRBV7-2 and TRBJ1-1 provide the parts outside the CDR3, is GAGVSQSPSNKVTEKGKDVELRCDPISGHTALYWYRQSLGQGLEFLIYFQGNSAPDKSGLPSDRFSAERTGGSVSTLTIQRTQQEDSAVYLCASSLGANTEAFFGQGTRLTVV.

V is TRBV19 and J is TRBJ1-5; TRBD1 is a possible D gene (5 bases). Germline CDR1 and CDR2: LNHDA and SQIVND (reference sequence). V lost 3 bases and J 8 bases, leaving 17 bases between the germline ends. This CDR3 contains 15 residues. CDR3: CASSMRGNLGEPQHF. CDR3 nucleotides: TGTGCCAGTAGTATGCGGGGTAACCTAGGGGAGCCCCAGCATTTT.

The V call is TRBV11-2, the J call TRBJ2-1, with a weak D call TRBD2 (5 bases). The ends were cut back, 1 base at V and 8 bases at J, with 15 bases in the middle. Looked up from germline, CDR1 is SGHAT and CDR2 is FQNNGV. The length of the CDR3 is 15 residues. The DNA of the CDR3 is TGTGCCAGCAGCTTAGCGGGAACCAAAACCCATGAGCAGTTCTTC. Protein: CASSLAGTKTHEQFF. Complete variable domain (other parts from reference TRBV11-2 and TRBJ2-1): EAGVAQSPRYKIIEKRQSVAFWCNPISGHATLYWYQQILGQGPKLLIQFQNNGVVDDSQLPKDRFSAERLKGVDSTLKIQPAKLEDSAVYLCASSLAGTKTHEQFFGPGTRLTVL.

This chain uses TRBV7-9 with TRBJ2-7; D is unresolved. There are 13 residues in the CDR3. The germline V gene has CDR1 SEHNR and CDR2 FQNEAQ (reference sequence). The ends were cut back, 4 bases at V and 4 bases at J, with 11 bases in the middle. Here the CDR3 reads CASSSPGDYEQYF. CDR3 nucleotides: TGTGCCAGCAGCTCACCGGGTGATTACGAGCAGTACTTC.

The chain is built from TRBV7-2 and TRBJ1-1; D unclear. The V end lost 2 bases, the J end lost 0 bases, and 10 bases lay between the germline ends. The germline V gene has CDR1 SGHTA and CDR2 FQGNSA. The CDR3 has 15 amino acids. The CDR3 DNA follows: TGTGCCAGCAGCTTATCCCAGAACGTGAACACTGAAGCTTTCTTT. Protein product: CASSLSQNVNTEAFF.

This chain uses TRBV13 with TRBJ2-1, with 10 positions matching TRBD2. Trimming removed 5 bases from V and 0 bases from J; junction bases left unmatched: 4. Germline assignment: CDR1 PRHDT and CDR2 FYEKMQ (reference sequence). The CDR3 spans 16 residues. The CDR3 sequence is CASSAASGGSYNEQFF. As DNA, the CDR3 is TGTGCCAGCAGCGCGGCTAGCGGGGGCTCCTACAATGAGCAGTTCTTC.

The rearrangement uses TRBV5-6 and TRBJ2-3; TRBD2 agrees at 7 bases. V lost 4 bases and J lost 2; bases outside the gene matches: 7. Germline CDR1 reads SGHDT; CDR2 reads YYEEEE. This CDR3 has 15 residues. CDR3 sequence: CASSPGRRATDTQYF. The CDR3 coding sequence is TGTGCCAGCAGCCCCGGGAGGCGGGCCACAGATACGCAGTATTTT.

V and J are TRBV18 and TRBJ2-5, with unresolved D. Trimming removed 3 bases from V and 1 base from J, with 12 bases in between. Germline V gene sequence: CDR1 KGHSH, CDR2 LQKENI. This CDR3 is 15 amino acids long. The chain's CDR3 is CASSPVAGFQETQYF. CDR3 sequence (DNA): TGTGCCAGCTCACCTGTCGCAGGCTTCCAAGAGACCCAGTACTTC.

The CDR3 DNA sequence: TGTGCCAGCAGCCCCAATGGGGGGGCAGGAGATACGCAGTATTTT. This sequence encodes CASSPNGGAGDTQYF. The chain joins TRBV7-3 to TRBJ2-3, with D possibly TRBD2 on 7 matching bases. The CDR3 spans 15 residues. Germline V gene data show CDR1 as SGHTA and CDR2 as FQGTGA. V shed 5 bases and J shed 5 bases, with 17 bases lying between them.

The chain recombines TRBV2 with TRBJ2-7; maybe TRBD1 (5 bases). The CDR3 has 14 residues. Trimming left V 9 bases short and J 3 bases short, with 18 bases between. Germline V CDR1 and CDR2: SNHLY, FYNNEI. CDR3 in DNA: TGTGCCAGTGCGTTGGGGCAGCGAGACTACGAGCAGTACTTC. Translation gives CASALGQRDYEQYF.